Included here is one TCR beta chain sequence, with context. This entry is derived from a study of cytomegalovirus exposure and HLA in healthy donors. This CDR3 comprises 18 residues. Use of 60 Vbeta and 13 Jbeta primers characterized the PCR. Measured with immunoSEQ multiplex PCR; TCRdb has only the in-frame clones, and not every one. The table includes 150,000 to 200,000 clones, 79% detected once. The rearrangement joins TRBV21-1 to TRBJ2-7; TRBD2 is taken as the D call from the table, unchecked against the DNA. TRBV21-1 is shown as a pseudogene. The origin of this receptor is a woman aged 50 to 60 in good health and CMV-seronegative. Material for sequencing was PBMCs. The CDR3 region is CASSKEDPLAGRSYEQYF. The CDR3 nucleotides read TGTGCCAGCAGCAAAGAGGACCCTCTAGCGGGGCGGTCCTACGAGCAGTACTTC.